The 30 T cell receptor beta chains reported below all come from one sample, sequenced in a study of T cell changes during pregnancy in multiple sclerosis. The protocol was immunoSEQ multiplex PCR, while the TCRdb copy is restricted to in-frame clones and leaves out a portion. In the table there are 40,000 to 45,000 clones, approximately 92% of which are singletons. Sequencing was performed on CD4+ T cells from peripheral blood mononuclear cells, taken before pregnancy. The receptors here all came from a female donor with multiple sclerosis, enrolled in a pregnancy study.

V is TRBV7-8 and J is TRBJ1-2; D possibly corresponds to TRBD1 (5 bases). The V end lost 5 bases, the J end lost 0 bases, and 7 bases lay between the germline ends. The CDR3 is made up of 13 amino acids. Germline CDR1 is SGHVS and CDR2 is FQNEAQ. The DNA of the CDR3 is TGTGCCAGCAGCGCGACAGCTAACTATGGCTACACCTTC. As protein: CASSATANYGYTF.

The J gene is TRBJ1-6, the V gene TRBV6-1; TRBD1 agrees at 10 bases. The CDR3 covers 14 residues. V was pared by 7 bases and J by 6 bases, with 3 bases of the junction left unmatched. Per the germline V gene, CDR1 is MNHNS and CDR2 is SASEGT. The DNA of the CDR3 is TGTGCCAGCACCCGGACAGGGGGTAATTCACCCCTCCACTTT. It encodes CASTRTGGNSPLHF.

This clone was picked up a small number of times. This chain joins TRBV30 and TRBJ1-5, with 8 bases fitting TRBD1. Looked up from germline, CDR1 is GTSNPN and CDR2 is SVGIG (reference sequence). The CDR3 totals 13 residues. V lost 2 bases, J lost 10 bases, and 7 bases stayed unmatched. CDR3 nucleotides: TGTGCCTGGAGTCAGGACAGGGTGGGCCCCCAGCATTTT. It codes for CAWSQDRVGPQHF.

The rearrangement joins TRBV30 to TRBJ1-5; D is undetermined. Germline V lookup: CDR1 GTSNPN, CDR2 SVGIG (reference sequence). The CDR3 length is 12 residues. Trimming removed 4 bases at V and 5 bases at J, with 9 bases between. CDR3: CAWNEGDQPQHF. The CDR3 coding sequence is TGTGCCTGGAATGAGGGAGATCAGCCCCAGCATTTT.

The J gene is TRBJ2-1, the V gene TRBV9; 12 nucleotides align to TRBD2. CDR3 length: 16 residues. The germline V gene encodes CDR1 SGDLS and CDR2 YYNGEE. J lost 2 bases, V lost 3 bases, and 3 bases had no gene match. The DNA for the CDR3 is TGTGCCAGCAGCGCGACTAGCGGGAGCACCTACAATGAGCAGTTCTTC. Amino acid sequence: CASSATSGSTYNEQFF.

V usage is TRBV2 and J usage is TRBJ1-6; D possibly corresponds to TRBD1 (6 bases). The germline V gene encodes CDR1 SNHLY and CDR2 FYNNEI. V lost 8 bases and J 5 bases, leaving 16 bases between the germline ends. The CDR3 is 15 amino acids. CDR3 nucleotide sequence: TGTGCCAGCCGTGGGCAGGGGCTCGATAATTCACCCCTCCACTTT. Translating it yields CASRGQGLDNSPLHF.

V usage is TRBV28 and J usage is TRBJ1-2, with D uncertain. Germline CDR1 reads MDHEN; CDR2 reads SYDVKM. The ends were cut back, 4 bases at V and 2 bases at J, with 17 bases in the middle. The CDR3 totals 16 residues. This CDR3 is CASSSPSPGKNYGYTF. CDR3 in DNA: TGTGCCAGCAGTTCCCCTTCTCCGGGGAAGAACTATGGCTACACCTTC.

CDR3 amino acids: CASSGRQGDINEQFF. The CDR3 DNA sequence: TGCGCCAGCAGCGGACGACAGGGGGATATCAATGAGCAGTTCTTC. This chain uses TRBV5-1 with TRBJ2-1; 9 nucleotides line up with TRBD1. Germline V gene sequence: CDR1 SGHRS, CDR2 YFSETQ. This CDR3 is built from 15 residues. V lost 4 bases and J lost 6; bases outside the gene matches: 8.

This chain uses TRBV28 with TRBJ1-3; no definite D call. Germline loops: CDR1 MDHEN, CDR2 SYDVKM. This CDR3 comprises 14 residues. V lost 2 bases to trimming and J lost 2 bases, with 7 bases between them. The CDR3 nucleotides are TGTGCCAGCAGTTTACGGAGGGCTGGAAACACCATATATTTT. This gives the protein CASSLRRAGNTIYF.

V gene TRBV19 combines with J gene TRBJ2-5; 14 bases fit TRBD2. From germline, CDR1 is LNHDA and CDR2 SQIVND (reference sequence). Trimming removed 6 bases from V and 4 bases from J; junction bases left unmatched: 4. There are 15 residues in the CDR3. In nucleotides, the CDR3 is TGTGCCAGTAGGACTAGCGGGGGGGCGCGAGAGACCCAGTACTTC. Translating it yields CASRTSGGARETQYF.

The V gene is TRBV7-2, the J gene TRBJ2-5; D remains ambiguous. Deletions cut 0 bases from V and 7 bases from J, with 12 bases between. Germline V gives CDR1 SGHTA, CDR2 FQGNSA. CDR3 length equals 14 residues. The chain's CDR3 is CASSLALPLVTQYF. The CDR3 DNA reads TGTGCCAGCAGCTTAGCCCTCCCACTCGTGACCCAGTACTTC.

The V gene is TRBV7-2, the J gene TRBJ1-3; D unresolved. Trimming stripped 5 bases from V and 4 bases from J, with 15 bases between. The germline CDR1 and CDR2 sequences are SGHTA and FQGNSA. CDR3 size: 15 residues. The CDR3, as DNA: TGTGCCAGCAGCCTTACCCCCAAAGCAGGAAACACCATATATTTT. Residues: CASSLTPKAGNTIYF.

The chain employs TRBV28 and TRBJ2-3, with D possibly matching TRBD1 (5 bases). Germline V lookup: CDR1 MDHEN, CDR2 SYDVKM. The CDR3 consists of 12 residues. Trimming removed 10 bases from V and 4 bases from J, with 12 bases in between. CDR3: CATWVGADTQYF. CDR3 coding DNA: TGTGCCACATGGGTAGGGGCAGATACGCAGTATTTT.

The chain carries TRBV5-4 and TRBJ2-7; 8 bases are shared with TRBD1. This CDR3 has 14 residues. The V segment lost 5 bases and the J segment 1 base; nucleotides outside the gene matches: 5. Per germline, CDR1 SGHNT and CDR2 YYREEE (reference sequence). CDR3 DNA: TGTGCCAGCAGACCGGGACAGGCATCCTACGAGCAGTACTTC. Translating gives CASRPGQASYEQYF.

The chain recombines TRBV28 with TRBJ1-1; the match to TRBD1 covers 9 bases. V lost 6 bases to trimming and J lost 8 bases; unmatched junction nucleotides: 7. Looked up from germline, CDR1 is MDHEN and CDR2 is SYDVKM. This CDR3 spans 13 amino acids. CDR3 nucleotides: TGTGCCAGCAGGACACAGGGGGCTAGCGAAGCTTTCTTT. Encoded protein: CASRTQGASEAFF.

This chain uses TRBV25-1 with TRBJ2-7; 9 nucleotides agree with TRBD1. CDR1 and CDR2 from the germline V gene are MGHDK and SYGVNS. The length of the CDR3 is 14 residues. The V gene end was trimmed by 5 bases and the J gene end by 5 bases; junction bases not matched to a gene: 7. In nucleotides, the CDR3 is TGTGCCAGCAGTTCACCGGGACAGGGCCACGAGCAGTACTTC. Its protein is CASSSPGQGHEQYF.

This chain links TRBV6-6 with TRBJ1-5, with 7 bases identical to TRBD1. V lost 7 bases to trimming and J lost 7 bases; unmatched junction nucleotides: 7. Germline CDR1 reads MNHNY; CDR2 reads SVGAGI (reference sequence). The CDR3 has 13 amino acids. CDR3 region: CASTQGFVQPQHF. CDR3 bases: TGTGCCAGCACACAGGGGTTCGTCCAGCCCCAGCATTTT.

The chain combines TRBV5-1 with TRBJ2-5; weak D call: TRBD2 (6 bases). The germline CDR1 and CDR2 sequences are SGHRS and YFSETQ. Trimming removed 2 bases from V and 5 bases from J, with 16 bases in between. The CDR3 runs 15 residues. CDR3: CASSFSSSGGETQYF. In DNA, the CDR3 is TGCGCCAGCAGCTTCTCTAGTAGCGGAGGGGAGACCCAGTACTTC.

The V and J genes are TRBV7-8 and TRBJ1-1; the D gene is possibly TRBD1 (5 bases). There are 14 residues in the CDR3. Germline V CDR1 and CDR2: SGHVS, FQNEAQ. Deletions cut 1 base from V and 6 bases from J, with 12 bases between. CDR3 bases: TGTGCCAGCAGCTTAGATTTGGGGCGTGCTGAAGCTTTCTTT. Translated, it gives CASSLDLGRAEAFF.

The CDR3 protein is CASSSGGGQGNEKLFF. The CDR3 DNA reads as TGTGCCAGCAGCTCGGGTGGCGGACAGGGGAACGAAAAACTGTTTTTT. The genes are TRBV11-2 and TRBJ1-4; 9 bases agree with TRBD1. This CDR3 has 16 residues. CDR1 is SGHAT and CDR2 is FQNNGV in the germline V gene. V trimming: 4 bases; J trimming: 8 bases; junction bases outside the gene matches: 11.

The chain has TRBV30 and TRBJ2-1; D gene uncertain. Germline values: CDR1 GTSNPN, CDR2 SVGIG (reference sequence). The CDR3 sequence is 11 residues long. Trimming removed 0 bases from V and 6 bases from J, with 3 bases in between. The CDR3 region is CAWSVLNEQFF. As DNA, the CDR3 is TGTGCCTGGAGTGTACTCAATGAGCAGTTCTTC. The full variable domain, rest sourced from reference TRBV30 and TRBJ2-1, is SQTIHQWPATLVQPVGSPLSLECTVEGTSNPNLYWYRQAAGRGLQLLFYSVGIGQISSEVPQNLSASRPQDRQFILSSKKLLLSDSGFYLCAWSVLNEQFFGPGTRLTVL.

The CDR3 coding sequence is TGTGCCAGCAGCCAATCCAGGGAATTCAGCAATCAGCCCCAGCATTTT. Amino acids: CASSQSREFSNQPQHF. V usage is TRBV4-2 and J usage is TRBJ1-5, with D maybe TRBD1 (5 bases). This CDR3 region has 16 residues. Trimming removed 2 bases from V and 1 base from J, with 12 bases in between. Germline values: CDR1 LGHNA, CDR2 YNFKEQ.

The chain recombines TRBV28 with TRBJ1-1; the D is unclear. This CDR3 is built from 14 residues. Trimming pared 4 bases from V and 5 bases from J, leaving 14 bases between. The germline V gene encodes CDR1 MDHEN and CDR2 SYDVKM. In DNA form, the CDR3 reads TGTGCCAGCAGTTCACGGGGAGAGAGAACTGAAGCTTTCTTT. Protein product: CASSSRGERTEAFF.

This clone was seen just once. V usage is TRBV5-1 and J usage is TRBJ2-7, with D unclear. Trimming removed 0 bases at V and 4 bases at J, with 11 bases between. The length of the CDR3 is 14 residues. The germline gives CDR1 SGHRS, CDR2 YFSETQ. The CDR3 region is CASSLGGNEYEQYF. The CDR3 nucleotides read TGCGCCAGCAGCTTGGGAGGAAATGAATACGAGCAGTACTTC. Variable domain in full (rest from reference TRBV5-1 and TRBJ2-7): KAGVTQTPRYLIKTRGQQVTLSCSPISGHRSVSWYQQTPGQGLQFLFEYFSETQRNKGNFPGRFSGRQFSNSRSEMNVSTLELGDSALYLCASSLGGNEYEQYFGPGTRLTVT.

This CDR3 is CASSLGTGGTYEQYF. Here the CDR3 DNA reads TGTGCCAGCAGCTTAGGGACAGGGGGGACCTACGAGCAGTACTTC. The rearrangement links TRBV11-2 to TRBJ2-7; TRBD1 matches 10 bases. V shed 1 base, J shed 2 bases, and the junction held 2 bases outside the gene matches. The CDR3 loop spans 15 amino acids. Germline CDR1 and CDR2: SGHAT and FQNNGV.

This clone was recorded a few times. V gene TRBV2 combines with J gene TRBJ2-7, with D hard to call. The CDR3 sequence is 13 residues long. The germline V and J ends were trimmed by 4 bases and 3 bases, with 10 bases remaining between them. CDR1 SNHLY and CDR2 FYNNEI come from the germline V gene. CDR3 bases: TGTGCCAGCAGTGTGGGCAGAAACTACGAGCAGTACTTC. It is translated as CASSVGRNYEQYF.

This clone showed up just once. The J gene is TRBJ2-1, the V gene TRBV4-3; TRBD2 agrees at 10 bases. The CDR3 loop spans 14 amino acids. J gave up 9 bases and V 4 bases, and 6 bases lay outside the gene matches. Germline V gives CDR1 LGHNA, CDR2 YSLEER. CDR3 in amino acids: CASSPLAGLSEQFF. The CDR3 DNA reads TGCGCCAGCAGCCCACTAGCGGGGTTGAGTGAGCAGTTCTTC.

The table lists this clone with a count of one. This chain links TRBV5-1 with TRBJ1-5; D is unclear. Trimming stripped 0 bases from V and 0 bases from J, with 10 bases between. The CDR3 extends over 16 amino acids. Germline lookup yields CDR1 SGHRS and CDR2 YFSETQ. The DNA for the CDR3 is TGCGCCAGCAGCTTGGATGGAGTTTATAGCAATCAGCCCCAGCATTTT. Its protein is CASSLDGVYSNQPQHF.

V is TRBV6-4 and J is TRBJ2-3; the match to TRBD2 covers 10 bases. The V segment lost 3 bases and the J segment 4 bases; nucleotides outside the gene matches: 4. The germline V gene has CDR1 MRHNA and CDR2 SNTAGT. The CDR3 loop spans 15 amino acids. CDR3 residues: CASSDSSGGADTQYF. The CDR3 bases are TGTGCCAGCAGTGATTCTAGCGGGGGCGCAGATACGCAGTATTTT.

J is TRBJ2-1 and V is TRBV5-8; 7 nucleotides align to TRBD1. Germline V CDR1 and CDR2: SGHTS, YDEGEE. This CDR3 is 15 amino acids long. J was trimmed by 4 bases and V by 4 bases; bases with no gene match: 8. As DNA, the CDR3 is TGTGCCAGCAGCCGTAGAGGGACAGCTTACAATGAGCAGTTCTTC. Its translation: CASSRRGTAYNEQFF. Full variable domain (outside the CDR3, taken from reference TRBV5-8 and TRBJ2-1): EAGVTQSPTHLIKTRGQQATLRCSPISGHTSVYWYQQALGLGLQFLLWYDEGEERNRGNFPPRFSGRQFPNYSSELNVNALELEDSALYLCASSRRGTAYNEQFFGPGTRLTVL.